Listed below are T cell receptor beta chains from one sample, sequenced in a study of shared clonotypes between healthy human individuals. Clones were read by immunoSEQ multiplex PCR, and TCRdb kept only the in-frame ones, dropping some. The sample lists approximately 590,000 clones; around 95% were seen once. Sequenced input: naive CD8+ T cells sorted from blood. These TCRs come from a woman between 25 and 40 years old in good health. CDR3s include the opening cysteine and the closing phenylalanine or tryptophan. Fields, in order: CDR3 DNA, CDR3 protein, V gene, D gene, J gene, clone size. A D gene is named only where the DNA matches it firmly. Size is omitted from some rows. Given values are once, few, many or a class for expanded clones.

CDR3 DNA: TGTGCTACGAGCACAGGCCTGCTACGGAATCGGCAGCCCCAGCATTTT
CDR3 protein: CATSTGLLRNRQPQHF
V gene: TRBV18
D gene: -
J gene: TRBJ1-5
clone size: -

CDR3 DNA: TGCGCCAGCAGCTTAGGGACGGCGAACACTGAAGCTTTCTTT
CDR3 protein: CASSLGTANTEAFF
V gene: TRBV5-1
D gene: -
J gene: TRBJ1-1
clone size: -

CDR3 DNA: TGCGCCAGCAGGCGGAAGCCCTATAATTCACCCCTCCACTTT
CDR3 protein: CASRRKPYNSPLHF
V gene: TRBV5-1
D gene: -
J gene: TRBJ1-6
clone size: -

CDR3 DNA: TGCAGCGTTGAAGGGGTACGGGGCCAGGCGGGTACCGGGGAGCTGTTTTTT
CDR3 protein: CSVEGVRGQAGTGELFF
V gene: TRBV29-1
D gene: -
J gene: TRBJ2-2
clone size: -

CDR3 DNA: TGTGCCAGCAGCGAAGGGACAGGGGCTAATTACGAGCAGTACTTC
CDR3 protein: CASSEGTGANYEQYF
V gene: TRBV7-9
D gene: TRBD1
J gene: TRBJ2-7
clone size: few

CDR3 DNA: TGTGCCATTAGGAGGGACAGGGCCCACGAGCAGTACTTC
CDR3 protein: CAIRRDRAHEQYF
V gene: TRBV11-2
D gene: TRBD1
J gene: TRBJ2-7
clone size: -

CDR3 DNA: TGTGCCAGCAGCCCCCAGGAGGGGAAACAGCCCCAGCATTTT
CDR3 protein: CASSPQEGKQPQHF
V gene: TRBV7-8
D gene: -
J gene: TRBJ1-5
clone size: -

CDR3 DNA: TGTGCCAGTAAAGGGATGTGGAAAGCAGAGACCCAGTACTTC
CDR3 protein: CASKGMWKAETQYF
V gene: TRBV19
D gene: -
J gene: TRBJ2-5
clone size: -

CDR3 DNA: TGTGCCAGCAGCCCATCGACAGGGGCGGCTTACGAGCAGTACTTC
CDR3 protein: CASSPSTGAAYEQYF
V gene: TRBV5-4
D gene: TRBD1
J gene: TRBJ2-7
clone size: -

CDR3 DNA: TGTGCCAGCAGTTATCCTACAACAGGAGGCACTGAAGCTTTCTTT
CDR3 protein: CASSYPTTGGTEAFF
V gene: TRBV28
D gene: -
J gene: TRBJ1-1
clone size: -

CDR3 DNA: TGTGCCAGCAGTTTTGGGACTAGCGGGATGACCGGGGAGCTGTTTTTT
CDR3 protein: CASSFGTSGMTGELFF
V gene: TRBV28
D gene: TRBD2
J gene: TRBJ2-2
clone size: once

CDR3 DNA: TGCGCCAGCAGCCGGGACAGGGAAAACACCGGGGAGCTGTTTTTT
CDR3 protein: CASSRDRENTGELFF
V gene: TRBV5-1
D gene: TRBD1
J gene: TRBJ2-2
clone size: -

CDR3 DNA: TGTGCCGTTGGGGATAATGGCTCCTACAATGAGCAGTTCTTC
CDR3 protein: CAVGDNGSYNEQFF
V gene: TRBV19
D gene: -
J gene: TRBJ2-1
clone size: -

CDR3 DNA: TGCAGCGTCGAAGGAAGGGGAGGATATCGGGAGCAGTTCTTC
CDR3 protein: CSVEGRGGYREQFF
V gene: TRBV29-1
D gene: -
J gene: TRBJ2-1
clone size: -

CDR3 DNA: TGTGCCAGCAGCCCCCGTGGAGGCGGGGCGCGGAACGAGCAGTACTTC
CDR3 protein: CASSPRGGGARNEQYF
V gene: TRBV11-2
D gene: -
J gene: TRBJ2-7
clone size: -

CDR3 DNA: TGTGCCACCAGCAGAGATCTAACAGCCGCCAACTATGGCTACACCTTC
CDR3 protein: CATSRDLTAANYGYTF
V gene: TRBV15
D gene: -
J gene: TRBJ1-2
clone size: -

CDR3 DNA: TGTGCCAGCAGTTTATTCAATATTATGGACCCCACTGAAGCTTTCTTT
CDR3 protein: CASSLFNIMDPTEAFF
V gene: TRBV28
D gene: -
J gene: TRBJ1-1
clone size: -

CDR3 DNA: TGTGCCGTAAGCAATAGCAATCAGCCCCAGCATTTT
CDR3 protein: CAVSNSNQPQHF
V gene: TRBV19
D gene: -
J gene: TRBJ1-5
clone size: -